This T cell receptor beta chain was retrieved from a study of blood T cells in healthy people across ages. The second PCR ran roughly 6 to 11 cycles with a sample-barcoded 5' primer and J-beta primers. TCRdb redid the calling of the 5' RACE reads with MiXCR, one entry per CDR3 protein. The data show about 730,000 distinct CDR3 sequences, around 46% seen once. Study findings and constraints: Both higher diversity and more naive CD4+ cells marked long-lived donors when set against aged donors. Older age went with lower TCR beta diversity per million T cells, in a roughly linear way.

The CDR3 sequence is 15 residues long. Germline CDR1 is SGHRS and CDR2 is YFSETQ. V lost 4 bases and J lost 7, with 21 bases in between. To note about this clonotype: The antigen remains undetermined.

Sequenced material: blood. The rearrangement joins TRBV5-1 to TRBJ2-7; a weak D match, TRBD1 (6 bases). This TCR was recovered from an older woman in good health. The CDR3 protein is CASSPRGGFYNEQYF. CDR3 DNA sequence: TGCGCCAGCAGCCCCAGGGGCGGCTTCTACAATGAGCAGTACTTC.